Presented here are 6 T cell receptor beta chains from one specimen sequenced in a study of sequential checkpoint blockade in melanoma. Data came from immunoSEQ multiplex PCR; TCRdb stores just in-frame clones and leaves some out. The table shows some 20,000 clones, with 65% to 85% occurring only once. The treatment denotes: randomized to nivolumab then ipilimumab (arm A) or the reverse (arm B). Sequenced here: CD8+ T cells sorted from blood (inferred from file names), sampled from a patient given nivolumab and ipilimumab in sequence. Receptors originate from a human donor with melanoma.

This clone has just one count. This chain connects TRBV9 to TRBJ2-7; D is uncertain. The CDR3 consists of 14 residues. Trimming stripped 2 bases from V and 0 bases from J, with 9 bases between. Germline assignment: CDR1 SGDLS and CDR2 YYNGEE. The CDR3 is CASSVLESSYEQYF. DNA for the CDR3: TGTGCCAGCAGCGTCTTAGAAAGCTCCTACGAGCAGTACTTC.

V usage is TRBV28 and J usage is TRBJ2-5, with a tentative D call TRBD2 (7 bases). The CDR3 covers 14 residues. Per germline, CDR1 MDHEN and CDR2 SYDVKM. With 8 bases removed from V and 5 bases from J, the gap between germline ends came to 18 bases. The CDR3 DNA reads as TGTGCCAGCCTAAGGGGGGAGGGCGGGGAGACCCAGTACTTC. Its translation: CASLRGEGGETQYF. Filled out from reference TRBV28 and TRBJ2-5, the complete variable domain reads DVKVTQSSRYLVKRTGEKVFLECVQDMDHENMFWYRQDPGLGLRLIYFSYDVKMKEKGDIPEGYSVSREKKERFSLILESASTNQTSMYLCASLRGEGGETQYFGPGTRLLVL.

The chain recombines TRBV29-1 with TRBJ1-1; a weak D match, TRBD1 (5 bases). The CDR3 totals 15 residues. V gave up 0 bases and J gave up 5 bases, with 16 bases separating them. CDR1 and CDR2 (germline): SQVTM, ANQGSEA. The CDR3 reads CSVEDHAGIRTEAFF. The DNA of the CDR3 is TGCAGCGTTGAAGATCACGCAGGGATAAGGACTGAAGCTTTCTTT.

The chain has TRBV7-8 and TRBJ1-1; maybe TRBD1 (5 bases). Per the germline V gene, CDR1 is SGHVS and CDR2 is FQNEAQ. With 3 bases removed from V and 5 bases from J, the gap between germline ends came to 13 bases. The CDR3 has 14 amino acids. The CDR3 is CASSFDSPGTEAFF. DNA for the CDR3: TGTGCCAGCAGCTTCGACAGCCCAGGAACTGAAGCTTTCTTT.

This clone was observed a handful of times. This sequence joins TRBV7-9 and TRBJ1-5; D not certain. The V and J ends lost 5 bases and 2 bases respectively, with 7 bases between them. CDR1 SEHNR and CDR2 FQNEAQ come from the germline V gene (reference sequence). The CDR3 has 13 residues. For the CDR3, the DNA is TGTGCCAGCAGCGGCAGTGGCAATCAGCCCCAGCATTTT. Translated, it gives CASSGSGNQPQHF.

In the case of this clone: Germline is not matched at one junction end, which may reflect a read error. The V and J genes are TRBV13 and TRBJ2-7; 10 positions agree with TRBD1. CDR1 and CDR2 from the germline V gene are PRHDT and FYEKMQ (reference sequence). CDR3 length equals 13 residues. CDR3 residues: CTSSPGQGNEQYF. The CDR3 DNA follows: TGTACCAGCAGCCCGGGACAGGGGAACGAGCAGTACTTC.